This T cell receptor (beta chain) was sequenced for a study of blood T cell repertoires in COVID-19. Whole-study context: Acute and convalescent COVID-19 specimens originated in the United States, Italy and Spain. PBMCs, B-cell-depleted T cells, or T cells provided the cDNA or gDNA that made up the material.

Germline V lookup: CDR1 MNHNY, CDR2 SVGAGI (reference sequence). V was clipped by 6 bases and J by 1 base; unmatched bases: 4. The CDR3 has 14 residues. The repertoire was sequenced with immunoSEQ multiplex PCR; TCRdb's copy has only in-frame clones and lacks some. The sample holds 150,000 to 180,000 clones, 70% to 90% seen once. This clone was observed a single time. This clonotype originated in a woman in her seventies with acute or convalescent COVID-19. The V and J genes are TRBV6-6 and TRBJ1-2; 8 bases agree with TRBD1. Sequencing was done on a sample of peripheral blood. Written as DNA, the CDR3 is TGTGCCAGCAGCGGGACAGGAATTAACTATGGCTACACCTTC. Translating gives CASSGTGINYGYTF.